This TCR beta chain was captured by sequencing in a study of blood T cell repertoires in COVID-19. How the authors handled the data: Reference gene primer amplification yielded estimated nucleated cell counts. TCRdb keeps only in-frame clones here, not all; method: immunoSEQ multiplex PCR. V, J and clone size were drawn from that table, and D and trimming were deduced from the DNA. The sample consists of 120,000 or so clones, over 75% of them appearing once. Trimming stripped 2 bases from V and 4 bases from J, with 11 bases between. The CDR3 has 14 residues. Germline assignment: CDR1 MDHEN and CDR2 SYDVKM.

The clonotype comes from a man between 60 and 75 years old with acute or convalescent COVID-19. The sequenced material came from peripheral blood. The chain couples TRBV28 to TRBJ1-2; D is undetermined. The CDR3 sequence: CASSLTGYGYGYTF. The CDR3 bases are TGTGCCAGCAGTTTAACGGGGTATGGCTATGGCTACACCTTC.